This record concerns one T cell receptor (beta chain) sequence. Its antigen is currently not known. Within one base of it there is no much larger clone, and no base qualities were kept. These data are taken from a study of CD8+ T cells in alopecia areata listed by TCRdb under 2018. For context, the study as a whole: The treated patients, all with moderate-to-severe alopecia areata, were enrolled in an open-label pilot trial of oral tofacitinib given at 5 to 10 mg twice daily. In both human patients and the C3H/HeJ mouse model, the study applied high-throughput TCRbeta sequencing to look at T cell clonal expansion in alopecia areata. Patients stayed on tofacitinib for 6 to 18 months and then had 6 months of follow-up off drug so that delayed response and recurrence could be assessed. Clonality in the scalp was compared among normal scalp (n=4), patchy alopecia areata scalp (n=8), and alopecia totalis/universalis scalp (n=8). Biopsies were taken from tofacitinib-treated patients at baseline and at 4 and 24 weeks of treatment, and a later scalp biopsy was taken in several of the tofacitinib-treated patients. RNA was obtained with the PAXgene miRNA kit for fixed scalp, the miRNeasy kit for PBMCs, and the RNeasy kit for mouse skin. Disease severity in treated patients was measured with the SALT score, which quantifies the percentage of affected scalp surface area. Scalp tissue and sorted CD4+ and CD8+ peripheral blood T cells from patchy and totalis/universalis alopecia areata patients and from healthy controls were covered by human TCRbeta sequencing. TCRbeta CDR3 regions were amplified by immunoSEQ multiplex PCR using 35 Vbeta forward and 13 Jbeta reverse primers. The research as a whole found: During tofacitinib treatment, many expanded lesional clones remained in scalp and blood, and this persistence may partly explain relapse after treatment is stopped. Compared with normal scalp, lesional scalp had higher clonality and more expanded CD8+ clones, particularly in alopecia totalis/universalis, a pattern that suggests antigenic drive. Scalp clonality and the number of expanded CD8+ clones among the top 100 scalp clones were significantly decreased by tofacitinib. Shared TCR sequences between patients were less evident than in mice, which may be partly attributable to HLA diversity in the patient population. The treated cohort was small, with a single nonresponder, so links between baseline CD8+ expansion and response need larger studies. Scalp TCR repertoire analysis is complicated because resident alphabeta T cells in normal human skin are also sequenced, whereas mouse skin is dominated by gammadelta T cells.

In light of the paper, this sample's treatment or condition label describes: oral pan-JAK inhibitor, 5-10 mg twice daily. Lesional scalp punch biopsies and peripheral blood were collected from alopecia areata patients. PBMCs were separated by density centrifugation and stained for CD3, CD4 and CD8, after which CD4+ and CD8+ T cells were sorted on a FACSAria. The method was the immunoSEQ multiplex PCR assay. RNA was extracted from all samples and reverse transcribed into cDNA as template for TCR sequencing. First-strand cDNA was synthesized using SuperScript III with a 2:1 mix of oligo-dT and random hexamers. A synthetic immune receptor repertoire was used to measure amplification bias, and any remaining bias was corrected computationally. The study's own analysis went as follows. After raw reads were preprocessed to remove errors, the CDR3 was defined following IMGT conventions as running from the conserved cysteine to phenylalanine. To get clonality, Shannon entropy was normalized by log2 of the number of productive unique TCRs and the result was subtracted from 1. Scalp TCRbeta sequences were cross-referenced with sorted blood CD4 and CD8 repertoires so that the CD4 or CD8 identity of scalp clones could be inferred. TCRdb provides this immuneACCESS table in a form limited to in-frame rearrangements. Some clones are lacking; in checked studies, under half of them reflect an unresolved V gene, and why the rest are absent is not known. That table supplies the V and J calls and clone size; D and trimming were determined from the DNA. The sample table shows around 100,000 clones, and about nine tenths are seen once. Over 8.5% of the sample goes to the ten largest clones.

From a lookup of the germline V gene, CDR1 and CDR2 are SGDLS and YYNGEE. The CDR3, cysteine through phenylalanine, is 15 amino acids long. Just the 45-base CDR3 DNA is kept, in frame starting at base 1. For this chain, trimming is 3 bases at the V end and 2 bases at the J end, and the number of junction bases without a gene match is 3. This sequence was found in a human donor with alopecia areata. Here the sequenced sample was CD8+ T cells sorted from blood, taken between weeks 30 and 35, from a patient treated with tofacitinib. The sequence links TRBV9 to TRBJ2-3; TRBD2 lines up with 10 middle nucleotides. The CDR3 region: CASSASGGVTDTQYF. The DNA sequence reads TGTGCCAGCAGCGCCAGCGGGGGGGTCACAGATACGCAGTATTTT.